Listed below are T cell receptor beta chains from one sample, sequenced in a study of resident and recirculating memory T cells in vitiligo. Clones were read by immunoSEQ multiplex PCR, and TCRdb kept only the in-frame ones, dropping some. The data show 35,000 to 45,000 clones, 80% to 95% seen once. The sample was blood. These receptors were collected from a male donor with vitiligo. Both conserved end residues are part of each CDR3. Each record gives: clone size, V gene, D gene, J gene, CDR3 length, CDR3 protein, CDR3 DNA. D genes are given only for firm matches. The size entry is marked missing in some rows and otherwise reads once, few, many or a size class.

abundance: .
v_gene: TRBV15
d_gene: .
j_gene: TRBJ2-1
len: 15
CDR3aa: CATSNEAASYNEQFF
CDR3nt: TGTGCCACCTCTAACGAGGCCGCCTCATACAATGAGCAGTTCTTC

abundance: .
v_gene: TRBV27
d_gene: .
j_gene: TRBJ2-7
len: 18
CDR3aa: CASSFIAVRGQTNYEQYF
CDR3nt: TGTGCCAGCAGTTTTATAGCTGTGCGGGGACAGACTAACTACGAGCAGTACTTC

abundance: .
v_gene: TRBV7-9
d_gene: TRBD1
j_gene: TRBJ2-1
len: 14
CDR3aa: CASSLGQGAHKQFF
CDR3nt: TGTGCCAGCAGCTTGGGACAGGGGGCGCATAAGCAGTTCTTC

abundance: .
v_gene: TRBV19
d_gene: .
j_gene: TRBJ1-5
len: 15
CDR3aa: CASTPGRGANQPQHF
CDR3nt: TGTGCCAGTACCCCAGGGCGGGGAGCCAATCAGCCCCAGCATTTT

abundance: .
v_gene: TRBV6-5
d_gene: TRBD1
j_gene: TRBJ2-5
len: 13
CDR3aa: CASNRDRDETQYF
CDR3nt: TGTGCCAGCAACCGGGACAGGGATGAGACCCAGTACTTC

abundance: .
v_gene: TRBV7-8
d_gene: .
j_gene: TRBJ1-1
len: 13
CDR3aa: CASSLSVDTEAFF
CDR3nt: TGTGCCAGCAGCTTATCAGTGGACACTGAAGCTTTCTTT

abundance: .
v_gene: TRBV6-4
d_gene: TRBD2
j_gene: TRBJ2-3
len: 15
CDR3aa: CASSPGLASTDTQYF
CDR3nt: TGTGCCAGCAGCCCGGGACTAGCGAGCACAGATACGCAGTATTTT

abundance: .
v_gene: TRBV5-6
d_gene: .
j_gene: TRBJ2-7
len: 13
CDR3aa: CASSPTRSYEQYF
CDR3nt: TGTGCCAGCAGCCCAACCAGGTCCTACGAGCAGTACTTC

abundance: .
v_gene: TRBV5-1
d_gene: TRBD1
j_gene: TRBJ1-1
len: 16
CDR3aa: CASSFDRGLRNTEAFF
CDR3nt: TGCGCCAGCAGCTTTGACAGGGGCCTAAGGAACACTGAAGCTTTCTTT

abundance: .
v_gene: TRBV4-3
d_gene: .
j_gene: TRBJ1-3
len: 14
CDR3aa: CASSLAGTGNTIYF
CDR3nt: TGCGCCAGCAGCCTCGCAGGCACTGGAAACACCATATATTTT

abundance: .
v_gene: TRBV14
d_gene: TRBD2
j_gene: TRBJ2-1
len: 13
CDR3aa: CASSVAGGQGQFF
CDR3nt: TGTGCCAGCAGTGTAGCGGGGGGCCAGGGGCAGTTCTTC

abundance: .
v_gene: TRBV7-2
d_gene: TRBD1
j_gene: TRBJ1-2
len: 16
CDR3aa: CASSLVGGVSVYGYTF
CDR3nt: TGTGCCAGCAGCTTAGTAGGGGGCGTTTCGGTGTATGGCTACACCTTC

abundance: .
v_gene: TRBV7-2
d_gene: .
j_gene: TRBJ1-1
len: 16
CDR3aa: CASSLVPTQLNTEAFF
CDR3nt: TGTGCCAGCAGCTTAGTGCCGACACAACTGAACACTGAAGCTTTCTTT

abundance: .
v_gene: TRBV27
d_gene: .
j_gene: TRBJ2-3
len: 14
CDR3aa: CASSLKSAQETQYF
CDR3nt: TGTGCCAGCAGTTTAAAGTCCGCACAGGAGACGCAGTATTTT

abundance: .
v_gene: TRBV2
d_gene: .
j_gene: TRBJ2-3
len: 15
CDR3aa: CASSENGQPSDTQYF
CDR3nt: TGTGCCAGCAGTGAAAATGGACAGCCTTCGGATACGCAGTATTTT

abundance: .
v_gene: TRBV14
d_gene: TRBD2
j_gene: TRBJ2-3
len: 14
CDR3aa: CASSQESQGLVLYF
CDR3nt: TGTGCCAGCAGCCAAGAGTCCCAAGGACTAGTCCTGTATTTT

abundance: .
v_gene: TRBV6-5
d_gene: .
j_gene: TRBJ1-2
len: 15
CDR3aa: CASSYRAQGYYGYTF
CDR3nt: TGTGCCAGCAGTTACCGGGCTCAGGGCTACTATGGCTACACCTTC

abundance: .
v_gene: TRBV5-1
d_gene: .
j_gene: TRBJ1-3
len: 15
CDR3aa: CASSSTWTAGNTIYF
CDR3nt: TGCGCCAGCAGCTCGACCTGGACAGCCGGAAACACCATATATTTT

abundance: .
v_gene: TRBV7-6
d_gene: .
j_gene: TRBJ2-2
len: 14
CDR3aa: CASSQHRDTGELFF
CDR3nt: TGTGCCAGCAGCCAACACAGGGACACCGGGGAGCTGTTTTTT

abundance: once
v_gene: TRBV6-6
d_gene: TRBD1
j_gene: TRBJ1-2
len: 13
CDR3aa: CASSRDRGYGYTF
CDR3nt: TGTGCCAGCAGTAGGGACAGGGGGTACGGCTACACCTTC

abundance: .
v_gene: TRBV25-1
d_gene: .
j_gene: TRBJ1-6
len: 14
CDR3aa: CASSEFGGSSPLHF
CDR3nt: TGTGCCAGCAGTGAATTTGGTGGTAGTTCACCCCTCCACTTT

abundance: .
v_gene: TRBV5-1
d_gene: TRBD1
j_gene: TRBJ1-6
len: 16
CDR3aa: CASSIGRRTGDSPLHF
CDR3nt: TGCGCCAGCAGCATAGGACGTAGGACAGGGGATTCACCCCTCCACTTT

abundance: .
v_gene: TRBV19
d_gene: .
j_gene: TRBJ1-6
len: 16
CDR3aa: CASSLPPTGSNSPLHF
CDR3nt: TGTGCCAGTAGCCTCCCCCCGACAGGTAGTAATTCACCCCTCCACTTT

abundance: .
v_gene: TRBV29-1
d_gene: TRBD1
j_gene: TRBJ2-3
len: 13
CDR3aa: CSVDRDPTDTQYF
CDR3nt: TGCAGCGTCGACAGGGACCCCACAGATACGCAGTATTTT

abundance: .
v_gene: TRBV30
d_gene: .
j_gene: TRBJ1-6
len: 14
CDR3aa: CAWSVDRLNSPLHF
CDR3nt: TGTGCCTGGAGTGTAGACAGGTTAAATTCACCCCTCCACTTT

abundance: .
v_gene: TRBV7-2
d_gene: TRBD1
j_gene: TRBJ1-3
len: 15
CDR3aa: CASSAPDRSGNTIYF
CDR3nt: TGTGCCAGCAGCGCCCCGGACAGGTCTGGAAACACCATATATTTT

abundance: .
v_gene: TRBV1
d_gene: .
j_gene: TRBJ2-7
len: 12
CDR3aa: CTSSQVREQQYF
CDR3nt: TGCACCAGCAGCCAGGTACGAGAGCAGCAGTACTTC

abundance: .
v_gene: TRBV7-2
d_gene: TRBD1
j_gene: TRBJ1-2
len: 13
CDR3aa: CASSSDRGYGYTF
CDR3nt: TGTGCCAGCAGCTCGGACAGGGGCTATGGCTACACCTTC

abundance: .
v_gene: TRBV28
d_gene: .
j_gene: TRBJ1-2
len: 13
CDR3aa: CASSSLTRGGYTF
CDR3nt: TGTGCCAGCAGCTCCCTGACAAGGGGGGGCTACACCTTC

abundance: .
v_gene: TRBV5-4
d_gene: TRBD2
j_gene: TRBJ2-1
len: 18
CDR3aa: CASSPQGISGVTYNEQFF
CDR3nt: TGTGCCAGCAGCCCCCAGGGAATTAGCGGGGTAACCTACAATGAGCAGTTCTTC

abundance: .
v_gene: TRBV6-5
d_gene: .
j_gene: TRBJ2-7
len: 15
CDR3aa: CASSYSTLPPYEQYF
CDR3nt: TGTGCCAGCAGTTACTCGACTCTACCTCCTTACGAGCAGTACTTC

abundance: once
v_gene: TRBV5-5
d_gene: TRBD2
j_gene: TRBJ2-1
len: 16
CDR3aa: CASSSIAGSSYNEQFF
CDR3nt: TGTGCCAGCAGCTCCATAGCGGGGAGCTCCTACAATGAGCAGTTCTTC

abundance: .
v_gene: TRBV5-8
d_gene: TRBD1
j_gene: TRBJ2-7
len: 13
CDR3aa: CASSKDRAYEQYF
CDR3nt: TGTGCCAGCAGTAAGGACAGGGCCTACGAGCAGTACTTC

abundance: .
v_gene: TRBV5-1
d_gene: TRBD2
j_gene: TRBJ2-3
len: 15
CDR3aa: CASSLLAGEEDTQYF
CDR3nt: TGCGCCAGCAGCTTACTAGCGGGGGAGGAGGATACGCAGTATTTT

abundance: .
v_gene: TRBV7-2
d_gene: TRBD2
j_gene: TRBJ2-1
len: 15
CDR3aa: CASSSRGGTYNEQFF
CDR3nt: TGTGCCAGCAGCTCTCGCGGGGGTACCTACAATGAGCAGTTCTTC

abundance: .
v_gene: TRBV7-7
d_gene: TRBD1
j_gene: TRBJ2-5
len: 15
CDR3aa: CASSLGVDRGETQYF
CDR3nt: TGTGCCAGCAGCTTAGGAGTGGACAGGGGAGAGACCCAGTACTTC

abundance: .
v_gene: TRBV7-2
d_gene: .
j_gene: TRBJ1-1
len: 15
CDR3aa: CASRVTVVSQAEAFF
CDR3nt: TGTGCCAGCAGAGTAACAGTAGTGTCGCAGGCTGAAGCTTTCTTT

abundance: .
v_gene: TRBV12-5
d_gene: .
j_gene: TRBJ2-7
len: 15
CDR3aa: CASGLGPGQGYEQYF
CDR3nt: TGTGCTAGTGGTTTAGGCCCCGGGCAGGGCTACGAGCAGTACTTC

abundance: .
v_gene: TRBV19
d_gene: .
j_gene: TRBJ2-3
len: 13
CDR3aa: CASRAVATDTQYF
CDR3nt: TGTGCCAGTAGAGCGGTGGCCACAGATACGCAGTATTTT

abundance: .
v_gene: TRBV18
d_gene: TRBD2
j_gene: TRBJ2-1
len: 17
CDR3aa: CASSPPGLAGGYNEQFF
CDR3nt: TGTGCCAGCTCACCGCCGGGACTAGCGGGGGGGTACAATGAGCAGTTCTTC